Listed here is a single TCR beta chain. Its antigen remains unknown. V dropped 8 bases and J dropped 3; count of bases not matched to a gene: 9. The CDR3 extends over 15 amino acids. The germline V gene encodes CDR1 SGHAT and CDR2 FQNNGV. The data stem from a study of cytomegalovirus exposure and HLA in healthy donors. Points from the study as a whole: A later analysis associated 16,000 or so TCR beta sequences with HLA alleles at a 0.05 false discovery rate.

PCR used 60 Vbeta primers and 13 Jbeta primers. The table came from immunoSEQ multiplex PCR; TCRdb's copy has only in-frame clones and leaves some out. The sample yields some 98,000 clones, around 67% seen once. The sequence was collected from a man aged 50-59 years in good health and CMV-seronegative. Sequencing used PBMCs. The chain carries TRBV11-2 and TRBJ2-7, with 11 bases identical to TRBD2. The CDR3 region has the DNA TGTGCCAGCGGGGGAGGGACTAGCGGTCTCTACGAGCAGTACTTC. It codes for CASGGGTSGLYEQYF.